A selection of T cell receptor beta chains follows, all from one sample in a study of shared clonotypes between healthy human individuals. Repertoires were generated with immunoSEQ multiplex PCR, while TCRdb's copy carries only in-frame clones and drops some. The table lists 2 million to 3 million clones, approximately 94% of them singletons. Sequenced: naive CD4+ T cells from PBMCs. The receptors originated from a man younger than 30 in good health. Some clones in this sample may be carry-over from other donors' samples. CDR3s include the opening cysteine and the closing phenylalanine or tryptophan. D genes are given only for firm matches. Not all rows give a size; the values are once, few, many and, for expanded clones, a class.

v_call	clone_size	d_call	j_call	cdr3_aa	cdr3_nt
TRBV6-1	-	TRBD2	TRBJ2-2	CASSDRLADTGELFF	TGTGCCAGCAGTGACCGACTAGCGGACACCGGGGAGCTGTTTTTT
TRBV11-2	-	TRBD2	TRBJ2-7	CASSLEGGSGFEQYF	TGTGCCAGCAGCTTAGAGGGCGGGAGTGGTTTCGAGCAGTACTTC
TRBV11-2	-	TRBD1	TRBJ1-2	CASSDRGTNYGYTF	TGTGCCAGCAGCGACAGGGGAACTAACTATGGCTACACCTTC
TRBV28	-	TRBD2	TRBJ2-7	CASSLSGRAYEQYF	TGTGCCAGCAGTCTTAGCGGGAGGGCGTACGAGCAGTACTTC
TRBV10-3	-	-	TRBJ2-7	CAISESWQGNEQYF	TGTGCCATCAGTGAGTCGTGGCAGGGGAACGAGCAGTACTTC
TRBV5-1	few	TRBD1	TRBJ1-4	CASSLLGQGDNEKLFF	TGCGCCAGCAGCTTGTTGGGACAGGGTGACAATGAAAAACTGTTTTTT
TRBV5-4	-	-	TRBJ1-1	CASSLAGMTDRAFF	TGTGCCAGCAGCTTGGCTGGGATGACAGACAGAGCTTTCTTT
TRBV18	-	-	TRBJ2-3	CASSFQGGPDTQYF	TGTGCCAGCTCATTCCAGGGGGGACCAGATACGCAGTATTTT
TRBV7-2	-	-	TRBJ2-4	CASSTKGGLADVSKNIQYF	TGTGCCAGCAGCACGAAGGGGGGGCTCGCCGACGTATCCAAAAACATTCAGTACTTC
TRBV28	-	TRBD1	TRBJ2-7	CASSNLWDSSYEQYF	TGTGCCAGCAGTAACCTGTGGGACAGCTCCTACGAGCAGTACTTC
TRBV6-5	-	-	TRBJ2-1	CASSPGHDYNEQFF	TGTGCCAGCAGCCCGGGACATGACTACAATGAGCAGTTCTTC
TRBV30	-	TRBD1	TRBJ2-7	CAWSGTGGEQYF	TGTGCCTGGAGCGGAACAGGGGGCGAGCAGTACTTC
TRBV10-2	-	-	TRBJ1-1	CASDRQANTEAFF	TGCGCCAGCGATAGACAGGCGAACACTGAAGCTTTCTTT
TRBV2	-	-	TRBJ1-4	CASSPRGPTNEKLFF	TGTGCCAGCAGTCCGCGTGGACCAACTAATGAAAAACTGTTTTTT
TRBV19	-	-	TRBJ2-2	CASSIDGSPTGELFF	TGTGCCAGTAGTATAGACGGGAGTCCCACCGGGGAGCTGTTTTTT
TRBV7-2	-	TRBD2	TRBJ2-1	CASSLVKLAGRDEQFF	TGTGCCAGCAGCTTAGTAAAACTAGCGGGACGGGATGAGCAGTTCTTC
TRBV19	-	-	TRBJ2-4	CASSDRVGGNIQYF	TGTGCCAGTAGTGACCGGGTCGGTGGAAACATTCAGTACTTC
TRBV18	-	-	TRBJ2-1	CASSSGGLRGEQFF	TGTGCCAGCTCATCAGGAGGCCTACGTGGCGAGCAGTTCTTC
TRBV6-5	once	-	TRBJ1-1	CASSYEGMNTEAFF	TGTGCCAGCAGTTACGAAGGGATGAACACTGAAGCTTTCTTT
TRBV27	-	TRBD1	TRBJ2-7	CASSPQPHPGQGDEQYF	TGTGCCAGCAGTCCACAACCACACCCGGGACAGGGCGACGAGCAGTACTTC
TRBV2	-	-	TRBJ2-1	CASSEIKGQIEQFF	TGTGCCAGCAGTGAAATTAAGGGGCAGATTGAGCAGTTCTTC
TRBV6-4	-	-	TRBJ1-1	CASSENPGLNTEAFF	TGTGCCAGCAGTGAAAACCCGGGGTTGAACACTGAAGCTTTCTTT
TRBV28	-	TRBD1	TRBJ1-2	CASSSVDRANYGYTF	TGTGCCAGCAGTTCTGTCGACAGGGCTAACTATGGCTACACCTTC
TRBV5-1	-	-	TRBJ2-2	CASSFLSGTANTGELFF	TGCGCCAGCAGCTTCCTATCCGGGACTGCGAACACCGGGGAGCTGTTTTTT
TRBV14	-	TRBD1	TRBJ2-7	CASSRAGQGTYEQYF	TGTGCCAGCAGCCGGGCGGGACAGGGGACCTACGAGCAGTACTTC
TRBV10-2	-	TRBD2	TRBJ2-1	CASGGRASASYNEQFF	TGCGCCAGCGGCGGGAGGGCCTCGGCCTCCTACAATGAGCAGTTCTTC
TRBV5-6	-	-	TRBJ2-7	CASSPRVSPRSYEQYF	TGTGCCAGCAGTCCAAGGGTCTCCCCTCGGTCCTACGAGCAGTACTTC
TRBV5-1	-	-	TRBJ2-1	CASRGGAANNEQFF	TGCGCCAGCAGGGGTGGAGCAGCTAACAATGAGCAGTTCTTC
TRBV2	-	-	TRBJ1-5	CASSGRQWSNQPQHF	TGTGCCAGCAGTGGCAGGCAGTGGAGCAATCAGCCCCAGCATTTT
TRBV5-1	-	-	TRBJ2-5	CASSLEAGPAWGETQYF	TGCGCCAGCAGCTTGGAGGCAGGGCCGGCCTGGGGAGAGACCCAGTACTTC
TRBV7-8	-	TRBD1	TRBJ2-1	CASSPQTGGYNEQFF	TGTGCCAGCAGCCCTCAGACAGGGGGCTACAATGAGCAGTTCTTC
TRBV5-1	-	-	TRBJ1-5	CASSLDASGQPQHF	TGCGCCAGCAGCTTGGACGCCAGCGGACAGCCCCAGCATTTT
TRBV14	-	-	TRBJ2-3	CASSQGRLDTQYF	TGTGCCAGCAGCCAAGGTCGGTTAGATACGCAGTATTTT
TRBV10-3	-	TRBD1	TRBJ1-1	CAISEGQGRTEAFF	TGTGCCATCAGTGAAGGACAGGGGAGGACTGAAGCTTTCTTT
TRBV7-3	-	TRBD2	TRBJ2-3	CASSAPGLAGKDTQYF	TGTGCCAGCAGCGCGCCGGGACTAGCGGGGAAAGATACGCAGTATTTT
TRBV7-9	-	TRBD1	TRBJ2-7	CASSGRTGGTWNYEQYF	TGTGCCAGCAGCGGCCGGACAGGGGGCACTTGGAACTACGAGCAGTACTTC
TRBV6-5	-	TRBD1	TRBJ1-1	CASSRDRVPNLAFF	TGTGCCAGCAGCCGGGACAGGGTGCCGAACTTGGCTTTCTTT
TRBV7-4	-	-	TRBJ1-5	CASSFWGVSINQPQHF	TGTGCCAGCAGCTTTTGGGGCGTCTCCATCAATCAGCCCCAGCATTTT
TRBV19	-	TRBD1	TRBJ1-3	CASNTLGTAGNTIYF	TGTGCCAGTAACACACTCGGGACAGCTGGAAACACCATATATTTT
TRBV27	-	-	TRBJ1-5	CASGIPRSNQPQHF	TGTGCCAGCGGTATTCCCAGGTCAAATCAGCCCCAGCATTTT
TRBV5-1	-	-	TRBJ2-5	CASSLEGLQETQYF	TGCGCCAGCAGCTTGGAGGGACTCCAAGAGACCCAGTACTTC
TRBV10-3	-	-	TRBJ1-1	CAISGMGNTEAFF	TGTGCCATCAGCGGGATGGGGAACACTGAAGCTTTCTTT
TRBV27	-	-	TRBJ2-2	CASSLLSTANTGELFF	TGTGCCAGCAGTCTCCTCAGTACCGCGAACACCGGGGAGCTGTTTTTT
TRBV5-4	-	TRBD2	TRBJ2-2	CASSSGGLAGATGELFF	TGTGCCAGCAGCTCGGGTGGACTAGCGGGAGCCACCGGGGAGCTGTTTTTT
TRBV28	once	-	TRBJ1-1	CASEYGLNTEAFF	TGTGCCAGCGAATATGGACTGAACACTGAAGCTTTCTTT
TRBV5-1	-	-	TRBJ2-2	CASSFTQGMESGELFF	TGCGCCAGCAGCTTCACCCAGGGAATGGAAAGCGGGGAGCTGTTTTTT